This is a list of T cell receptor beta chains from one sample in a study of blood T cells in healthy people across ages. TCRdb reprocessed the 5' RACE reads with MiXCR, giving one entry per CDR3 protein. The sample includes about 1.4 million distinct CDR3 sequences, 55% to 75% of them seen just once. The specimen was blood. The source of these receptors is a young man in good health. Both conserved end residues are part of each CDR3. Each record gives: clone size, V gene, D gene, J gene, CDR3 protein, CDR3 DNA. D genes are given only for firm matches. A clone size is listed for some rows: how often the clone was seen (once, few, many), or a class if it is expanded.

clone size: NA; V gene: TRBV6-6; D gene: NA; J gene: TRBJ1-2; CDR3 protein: CAAGLGQGGYTF; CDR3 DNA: TGTGCCGCTGGGTTGGGGCAGGGTGGCTACACCTTC
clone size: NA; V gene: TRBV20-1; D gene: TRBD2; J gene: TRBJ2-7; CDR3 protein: CSALAGGPLGGYEQYF; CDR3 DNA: TGCAGTGCCCTAGCGGGAGGTCCCCTGGGAGGCTACGAGCAGTACTTC
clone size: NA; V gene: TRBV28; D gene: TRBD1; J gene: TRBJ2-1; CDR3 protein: CASMDRAHNEQFF; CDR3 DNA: TGTGCCAGCATGGACAGGGCCCACAATGAGCAGTTCTTC
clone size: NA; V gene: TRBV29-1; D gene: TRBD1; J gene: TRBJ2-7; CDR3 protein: CSVETGTSTYEQYF; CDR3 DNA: TGCAGCGTTGAGACAGGGACCTCCACCTACGAGCAGTACTTC
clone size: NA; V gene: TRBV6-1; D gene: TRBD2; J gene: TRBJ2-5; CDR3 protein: CASSWGTSGKETQYF; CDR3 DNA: TGTGCCAGCAGTTGGGGGACTAGCGGGAAAGAGACCCAGTACTTC
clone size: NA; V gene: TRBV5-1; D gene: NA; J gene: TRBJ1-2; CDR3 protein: CASSPEDSLYGYTF; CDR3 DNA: TGCGCCAGCAGCCCTGAGGACAGCTTATATGGCTACACCTTC
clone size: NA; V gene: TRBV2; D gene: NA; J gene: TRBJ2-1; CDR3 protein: CASSEMIGASRYNEQFF; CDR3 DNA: TGTGCCAGCAGTGAAATGATAGGGGCTAGCCGTTACAATGAGCAGTTCTTC
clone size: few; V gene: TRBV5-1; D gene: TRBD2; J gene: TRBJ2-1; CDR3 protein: CASLPGLAGTSSYNEQFF; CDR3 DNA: TGCGCCAGCCTACCGGGACTAGCGGGGACTAGCTCCTACAATGAGCAGTTCTTC
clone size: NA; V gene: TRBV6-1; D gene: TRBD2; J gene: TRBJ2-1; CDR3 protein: CASSEWTSGLYNEQFF; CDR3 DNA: TGTGCCAGCAGTGAATGGACTAGCGGCCTCTACAATGAGCAGTTCTTC
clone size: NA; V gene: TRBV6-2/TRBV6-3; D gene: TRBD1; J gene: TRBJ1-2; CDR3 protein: CASSLRQGDNYGYTF; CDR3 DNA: TGTGCCAGCAGTCTTCGACAGGGGGACAACTATGGCTACACCTTC
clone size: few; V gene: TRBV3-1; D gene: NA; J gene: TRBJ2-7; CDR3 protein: CASSQDWRRSYEQYF; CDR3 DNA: TGTGCCAGCAGCCAAGATTGGCGACGATCCTACGAGCAGTACTTC
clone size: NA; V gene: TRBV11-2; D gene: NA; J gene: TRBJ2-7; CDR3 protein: CASSSEIYNEQYF; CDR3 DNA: TGTGCCAGCAGCTCAGAGATCTACAATGAGCAGTACTTC
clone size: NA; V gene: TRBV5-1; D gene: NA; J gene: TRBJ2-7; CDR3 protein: CASSRPNEGAYEQYF; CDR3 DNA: TGCGCCAGCAGCCGACCAAATGAGGGGGCCTACGAGCAGTACTTC
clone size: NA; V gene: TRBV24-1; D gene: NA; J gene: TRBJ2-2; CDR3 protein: CASASRKNTGELFF; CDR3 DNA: TGTGCCTCCGCCTCCCGCAAGAACACCGGGGAGCTGTTTTTT
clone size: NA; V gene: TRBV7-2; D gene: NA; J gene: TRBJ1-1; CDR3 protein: CASSRASRMNTEAFF; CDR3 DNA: TGTGCCAGCAGTCGGGCCAGCCGGATGAACACTGAAGCTTTCTTT
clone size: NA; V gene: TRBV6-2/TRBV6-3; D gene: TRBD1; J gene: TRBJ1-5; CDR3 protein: CASSPTRQGNQPQHF; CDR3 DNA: TGTGCCAGCAGCCCAACGCGACAGGGTAATCAGCCCCAGCATTTT
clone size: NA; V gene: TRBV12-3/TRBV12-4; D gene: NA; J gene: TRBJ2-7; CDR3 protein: CASRVDGYEQYF; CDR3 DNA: TGTGCCAGCAGGGTAGACGGCTACGAGCAGTACTTC
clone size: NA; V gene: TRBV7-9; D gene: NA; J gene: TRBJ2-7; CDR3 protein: CASSLGQGVYDEQYF; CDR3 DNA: TGTGCCAGCAGCTTAGGTCAGGGAGTTTACGACGAGCAGTACTTC
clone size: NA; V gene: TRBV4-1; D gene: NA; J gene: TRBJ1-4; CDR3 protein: CASSYRVKNEKLFF; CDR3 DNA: TGCGCCAGCAGTTACAGGGTAAAGAATGAAAAACTGTTTTTT
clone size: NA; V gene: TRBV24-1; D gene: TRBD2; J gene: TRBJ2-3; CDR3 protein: CATSDTTGLPTDTQYF; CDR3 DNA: TGTGCCACCAGTGATACCACGGGACTACCCACAGATACGCAGTATTTT
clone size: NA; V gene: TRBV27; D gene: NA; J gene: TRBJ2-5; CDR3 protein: CTSSYQGSGTQYF; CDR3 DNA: TGTACCAGCAGTTACCAGGGTTCCGGGACCCAGTACTTC
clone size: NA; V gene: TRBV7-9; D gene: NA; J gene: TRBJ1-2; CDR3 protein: CASSSPKQRAANYGYTF; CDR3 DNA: TGTGCCAGCAGCTCCCCTAAACAAAGGGCAGCTAACTATGGCTACACCTTC
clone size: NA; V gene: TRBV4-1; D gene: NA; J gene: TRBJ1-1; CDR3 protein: CASSQDRGAAEAFF; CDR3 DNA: TGCGCCAGCAGCCAAGATCGGGGGGCCGCTGAAGCTTTCTTT
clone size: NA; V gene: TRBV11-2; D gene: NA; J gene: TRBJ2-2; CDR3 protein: CASSSPDSTGELFF; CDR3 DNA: TGTGCCAGCAGCTCGCCGGACAGTACCGGGGAGCTGTTTTTT
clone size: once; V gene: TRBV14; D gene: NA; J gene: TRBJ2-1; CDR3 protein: CASSQMSGRNEQFF; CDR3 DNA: TGTGCCAGCAGCCAAATGTCAGGACGGAATGAGCAGTTCTTC
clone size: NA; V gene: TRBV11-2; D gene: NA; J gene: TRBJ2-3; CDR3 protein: CASIRAGTTDTQYF; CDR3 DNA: TGTGCCAGCATAAGGGCGGGAACCACAGATACGCAGTATTTT
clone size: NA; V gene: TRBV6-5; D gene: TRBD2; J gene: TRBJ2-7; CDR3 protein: CASSPGLAGLYNEQYF; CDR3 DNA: TGTGCCAGCAGTCCGGGACTAGCGGGACTCTACAATGAGCAGTACTTC
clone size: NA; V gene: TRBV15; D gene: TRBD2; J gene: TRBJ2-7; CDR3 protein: CATSRDPTSAVSYEQYF; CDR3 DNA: TGTGCCACCAGCAGAGACCCAACTAGCGCTGTTTCCTACGAGCAGTACTTC
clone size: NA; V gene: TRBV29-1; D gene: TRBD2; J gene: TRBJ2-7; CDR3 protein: CSVVGLAGVNEQYF; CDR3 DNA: TGCAGCGTTGTAGGGCTAGCGGGAGTTAATGAGCAGTACTTC
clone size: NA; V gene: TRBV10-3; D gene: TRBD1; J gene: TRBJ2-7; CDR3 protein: CAIPSTSTGREQYF; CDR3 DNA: TGTGCCATCCCCTCGACATCGACAGGGCGCGAGCAGTACTTC
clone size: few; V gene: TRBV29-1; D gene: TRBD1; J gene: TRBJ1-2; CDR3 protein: CSVVMEQGYGYTF; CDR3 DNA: TGCAGCGTTGTTATGGAACAGGGGTATGGCTACACCTTC
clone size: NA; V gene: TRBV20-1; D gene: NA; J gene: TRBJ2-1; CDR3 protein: CSARRAGGTGDEQFF; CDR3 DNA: TGCAGTGCTAGGAGAGCGGGAGGGACAGGGGATGAGCAGTTCTTC
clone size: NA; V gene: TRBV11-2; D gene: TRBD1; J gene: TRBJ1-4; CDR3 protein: CASSFTSIRDRSDEKLFF; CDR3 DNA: TGTGCCAGCAGCTTCACTAGTATCCGGGACAGGAGTGATGAAAAACTGTTTTTT
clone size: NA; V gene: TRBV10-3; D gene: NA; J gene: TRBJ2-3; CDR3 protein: CAISNPTGTNTDTQYF; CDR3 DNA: TGTGCCATCAGTAACCCCACCGGGACAAACACAGATACGCAGTATTTT
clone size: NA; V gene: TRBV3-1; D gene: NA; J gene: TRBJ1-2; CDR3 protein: CASSQDPVQGNYGYTF; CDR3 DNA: TGTGCCAGCAGCCAAGATCCAGTACAGGGAAACTATGGCTACACCTTC
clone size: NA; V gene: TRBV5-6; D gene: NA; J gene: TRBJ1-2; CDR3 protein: CASSTGVGGYTF; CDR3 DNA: TGTGCCAGCAGCACGGGGGTCGGCGGCTACACCTTC
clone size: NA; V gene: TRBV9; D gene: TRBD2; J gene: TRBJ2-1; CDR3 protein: CASSVAAGGQFF; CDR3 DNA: TGTGCCAGCAGCGTAGCGGCGGGAGGTCAGTTCTTC
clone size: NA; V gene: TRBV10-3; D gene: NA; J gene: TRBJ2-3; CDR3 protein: CANTRPDTQYF; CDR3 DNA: TGTGCCAATACTAGGCCAGATACGCAGTATTTT
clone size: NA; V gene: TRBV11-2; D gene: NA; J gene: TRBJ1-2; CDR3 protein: CASSLVFQGYYGYTF; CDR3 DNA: TGCGCCAGCAGCTTAGTGTTCCAGGGGTACTATGGCTACACCTTC
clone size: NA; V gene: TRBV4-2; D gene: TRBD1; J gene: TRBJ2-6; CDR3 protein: CASSKGAPSGANVLTF; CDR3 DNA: TGTGCCAGCAGTAAGGGGGCTCCCTCTGGGGCCAACGTCCTGACTTTC
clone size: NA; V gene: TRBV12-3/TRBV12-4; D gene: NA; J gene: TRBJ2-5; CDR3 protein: CASSLTGGSRETQYF; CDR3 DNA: TGTGCCAGCAGTTTAACCGGAGGTAGTCGGGAGACCCAGTACTTC
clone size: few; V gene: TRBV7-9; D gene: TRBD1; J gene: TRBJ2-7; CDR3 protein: CASSLLGQGAAEQYF; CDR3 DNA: TGTGCCAGCAGCTTACTTGGACAGGGTGCTGCCGAGCAGTACTTC
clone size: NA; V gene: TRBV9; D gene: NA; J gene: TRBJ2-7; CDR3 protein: CASSVRALSYEQYF; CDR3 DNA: TGTGCCAGCAGCGTGAGGGCCCTCTCCTACGAGCAGTACTTC
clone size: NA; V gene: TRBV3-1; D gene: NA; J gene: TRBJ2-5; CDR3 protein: CASSQDPREHKQYF; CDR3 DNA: TGTGCCAGCAGCCAAGATCCTAGGGAGCACAAGCAGTACTTC
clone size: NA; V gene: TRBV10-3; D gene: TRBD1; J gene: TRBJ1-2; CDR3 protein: CAISEPGQGVYGYTF; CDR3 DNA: TGTGCCATCAGTGAGCCTGGACAGGGAGTTTATGGCTACACCTTC